This T cell receptor beta chain was documented in a study of cytomegalovirus exposure and HLA in healthy donors. Some clones are missing from TCRdb's copy, which holds only in-frame ones; the method was immunoSEQ multiplex PCR. This table has about 360,000 clones, roughly 88% appearing once. The CDR3 consists of 19 residues. V gave up 6 bases and J gave up 4 bases; unmatched junction bases: 19. CDR1 is MDHEN, CDR2 SYDVKM, per germline. In the case of this clone: The antigen remains undetermined.

Study findings and constraints: Most TCR sequences were uncommon, yet certain public TCRs appeared in many donors. Among the CMV-associated chains, a few were confirmed in vitro as specific for CMV antigens. Among TCR beta chains, those listed as cytomegalovirus-associated numbered fewer than 200.

Donors were drawn from the approximately 120-subject validation cohort, separate from the approximately 680-subject first cohort. This TCR was recovered from a woman under 30 in good health and CMV-seronegative. Input material: PBMCs. The chain employs TRBV28 and TRBJ1-3, with 9 bases that match TRBD1. The CDR3 coding sequence is TGTGCCAGCAGGAGCTCCGGGACAGGGCACCTTCGGAGGGGAAACACCATATATTTT. Amino acid sequence: CASRSSGTGHLRRGNTIYF.